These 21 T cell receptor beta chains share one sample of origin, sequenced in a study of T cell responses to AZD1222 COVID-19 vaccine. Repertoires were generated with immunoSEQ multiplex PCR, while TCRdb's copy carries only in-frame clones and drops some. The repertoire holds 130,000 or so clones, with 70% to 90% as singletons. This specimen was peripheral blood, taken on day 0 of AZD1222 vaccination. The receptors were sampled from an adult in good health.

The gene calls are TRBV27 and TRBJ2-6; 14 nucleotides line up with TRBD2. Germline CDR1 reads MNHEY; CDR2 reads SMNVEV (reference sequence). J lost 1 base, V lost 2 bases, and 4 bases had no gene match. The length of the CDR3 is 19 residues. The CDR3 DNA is TGTGCCAGCAGTTTAAGGTGGACTAGCGGGGGGTCTGGGGCCAACGTCCTGACTTTC. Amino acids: CASSLRWTSGGSGANVLTF.

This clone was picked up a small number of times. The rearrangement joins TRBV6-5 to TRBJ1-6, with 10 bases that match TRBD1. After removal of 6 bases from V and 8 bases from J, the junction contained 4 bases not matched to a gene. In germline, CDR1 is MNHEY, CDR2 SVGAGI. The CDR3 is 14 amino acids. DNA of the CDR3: TGTGCCAGCAGGACAGGGGGCGCGTATTCACCCCTCCACTTT. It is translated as CASRTGGAYSPLHF.

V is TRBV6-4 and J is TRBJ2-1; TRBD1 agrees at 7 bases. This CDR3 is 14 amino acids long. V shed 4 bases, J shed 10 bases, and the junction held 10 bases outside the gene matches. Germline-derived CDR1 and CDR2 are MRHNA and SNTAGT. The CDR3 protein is CASSASGQLREQFF. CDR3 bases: TGTGCCAGCAGTGCCTCGGGACAGTTGAGGGAGCAGTTCTTC.

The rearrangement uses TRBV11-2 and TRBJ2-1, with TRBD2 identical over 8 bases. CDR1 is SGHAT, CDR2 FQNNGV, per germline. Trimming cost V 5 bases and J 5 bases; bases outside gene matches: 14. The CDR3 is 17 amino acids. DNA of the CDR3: TGTGCCAGCAGCATAGCCCGGGGGGTAGCGGGGAACAATGAGCAGTTCTTC. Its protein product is CASSIARGVAGNNEQFF.

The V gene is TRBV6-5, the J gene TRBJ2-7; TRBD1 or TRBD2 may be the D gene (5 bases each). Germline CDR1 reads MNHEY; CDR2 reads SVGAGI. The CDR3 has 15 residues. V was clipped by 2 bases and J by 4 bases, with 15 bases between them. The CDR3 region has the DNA TGTGCCAGCAGTTACCGGTGGACACGGGAATACGAGCAGTACTTC. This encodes CASSYRWTREYEQYF.

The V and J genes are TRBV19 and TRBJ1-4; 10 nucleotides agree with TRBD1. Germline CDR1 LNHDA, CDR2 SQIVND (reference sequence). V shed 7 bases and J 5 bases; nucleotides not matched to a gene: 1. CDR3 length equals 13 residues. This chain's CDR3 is CASTGQGNEKLFF. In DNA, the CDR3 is TGTGCCAGTACGGGACAGGGGAATGAAAAACTGTTTTTT.

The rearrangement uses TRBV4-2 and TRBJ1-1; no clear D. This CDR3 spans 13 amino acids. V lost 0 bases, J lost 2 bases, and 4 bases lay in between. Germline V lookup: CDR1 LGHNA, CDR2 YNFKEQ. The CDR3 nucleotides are TGTGCCAGCAGCCAAGACGGTAACACTGAAGCTTTCTTT. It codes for CASSQDGNTEAFF.

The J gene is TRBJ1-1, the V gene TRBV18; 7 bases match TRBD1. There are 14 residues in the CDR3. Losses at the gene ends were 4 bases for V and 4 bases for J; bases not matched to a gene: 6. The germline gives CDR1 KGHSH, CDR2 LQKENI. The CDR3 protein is CASSRDRVATEAFF. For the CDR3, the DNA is TGTGCCAGCTCACGAGACAGGGTTGCCACTGAAGCTTTCTTT.

The CDR3, as DNA: TGTGCCAGCAGCTTAGGTCAGGGTTCAGCTTTCTTT. It translates to CASSLGQGSAFF. This chain joins TRBV11-3 and TRBJ1-1; TRBD1 might be the D (5 bases). V was pared by 1 base and J by 10 bases, with 10 bases between. Germline V gene lookup returns CDR1 SGHNT and CDR2 YENEEA. This CDR3 has 12 residues.

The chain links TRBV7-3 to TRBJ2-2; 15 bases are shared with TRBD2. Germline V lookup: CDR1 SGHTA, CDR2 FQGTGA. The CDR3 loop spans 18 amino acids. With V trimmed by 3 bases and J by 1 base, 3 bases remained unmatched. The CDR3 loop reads CASSLGLAGGRNTGELFF. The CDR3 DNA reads TGTGCCAGCAGCTTGGGACTAGCGGGAGGCAGGAACACCGGGGAGCTGTTTTTT.

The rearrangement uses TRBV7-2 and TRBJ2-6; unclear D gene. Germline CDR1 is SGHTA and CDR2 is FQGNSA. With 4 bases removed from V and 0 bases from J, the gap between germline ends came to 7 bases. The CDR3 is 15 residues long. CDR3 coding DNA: TGTGCCAGCAGCTCCCCTTTCTCTGGGGCCAACGTCCTGACTTTC. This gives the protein CASSSPFSGANVLTF.

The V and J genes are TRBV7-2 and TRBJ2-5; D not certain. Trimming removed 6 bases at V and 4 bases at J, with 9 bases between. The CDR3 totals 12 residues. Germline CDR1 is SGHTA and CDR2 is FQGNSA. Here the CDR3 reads CASRPDGETQYF. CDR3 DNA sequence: TGTGCCAGCAGACCGGACGGAGAGACCCAGTACTTC.

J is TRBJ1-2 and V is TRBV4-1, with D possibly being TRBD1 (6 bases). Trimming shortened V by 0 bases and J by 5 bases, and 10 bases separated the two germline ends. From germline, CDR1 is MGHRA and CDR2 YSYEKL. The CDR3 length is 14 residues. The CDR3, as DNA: TGCGCCAGCAGCCAAGAGACAGGCGGTTATGGCTACACCTTC. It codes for CASSQETGGYGYTF.

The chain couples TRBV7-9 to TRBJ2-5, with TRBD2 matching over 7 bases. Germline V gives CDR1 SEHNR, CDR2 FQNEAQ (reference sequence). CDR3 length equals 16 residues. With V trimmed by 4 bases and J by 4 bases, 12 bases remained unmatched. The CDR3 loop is CASSSQAIAGRETQYF. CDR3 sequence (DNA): TGTGCCAGCAGCTCACAAGCGATAGCGGGTCGAGAGACCCAGTACTTC.

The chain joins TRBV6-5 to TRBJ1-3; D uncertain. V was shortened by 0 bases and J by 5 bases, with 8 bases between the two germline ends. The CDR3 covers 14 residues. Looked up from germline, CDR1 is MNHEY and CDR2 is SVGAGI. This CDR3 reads CASSYSLGRNTIYF. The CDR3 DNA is TGTGCCAGCAGTTACTCTCTGGGTAGAAACACCATATATTTT.

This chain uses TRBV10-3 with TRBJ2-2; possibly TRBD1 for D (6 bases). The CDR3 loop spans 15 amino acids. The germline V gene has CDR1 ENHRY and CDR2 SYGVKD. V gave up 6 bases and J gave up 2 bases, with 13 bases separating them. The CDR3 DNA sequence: TGTGCCATCAGGGGGGACAACCGCAACACCGGGGAGCTGTTTTTT. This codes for CAIRGDNRNTGELFF.

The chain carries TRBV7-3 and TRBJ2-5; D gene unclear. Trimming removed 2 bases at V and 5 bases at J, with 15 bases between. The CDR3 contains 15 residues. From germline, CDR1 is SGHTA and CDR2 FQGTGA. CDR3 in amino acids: CASSLYSTLGETQYF. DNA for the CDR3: TGTGCCAGCAGCTTATATAGCACCCTTGGGGAGACCCAGTACTTC.

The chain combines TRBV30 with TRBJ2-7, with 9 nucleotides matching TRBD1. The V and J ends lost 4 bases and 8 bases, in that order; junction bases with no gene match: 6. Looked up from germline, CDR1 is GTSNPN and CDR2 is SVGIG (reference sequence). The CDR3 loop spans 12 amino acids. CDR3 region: CAWNLGQGKQYF. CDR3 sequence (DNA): TGTGCCTGGAATCTGGGACAGGGTAAGCAGTACTTC.

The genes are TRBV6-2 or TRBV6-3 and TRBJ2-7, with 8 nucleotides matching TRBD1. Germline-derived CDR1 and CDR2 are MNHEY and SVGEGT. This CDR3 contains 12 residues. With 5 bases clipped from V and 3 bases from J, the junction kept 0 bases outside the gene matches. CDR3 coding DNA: TGTGCCAGCAGTGACAGGGGCTACGAGCAGTACTTC. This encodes CASSDRGYEQYF.

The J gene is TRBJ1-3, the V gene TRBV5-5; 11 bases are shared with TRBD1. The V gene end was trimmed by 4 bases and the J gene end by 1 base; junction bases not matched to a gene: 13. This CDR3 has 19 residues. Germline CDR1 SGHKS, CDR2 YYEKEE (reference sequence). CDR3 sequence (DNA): TGTGCCAGCAGCCCAGGGGACAGGGGGGCCCGAATATCTGGAAACACCATATATTTT. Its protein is CASSPGDRGARISGNTIYF.

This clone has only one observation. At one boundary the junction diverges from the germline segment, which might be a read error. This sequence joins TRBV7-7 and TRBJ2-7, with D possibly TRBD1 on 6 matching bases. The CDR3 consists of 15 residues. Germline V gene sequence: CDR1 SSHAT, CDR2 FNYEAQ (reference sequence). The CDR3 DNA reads TGTGCTAGCAGCAGGGGCGGCGACGCGGCGGGCGAGCAGTACTTC. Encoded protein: CASSRGGDAAGEQYF.